These 13 T cell receptor beta chains were all obtained from the same sample, sequenced in a study of T-cell reconstitution after alpha-beta-depleted transplantation in children. Using unique molecular identifiers, the investigators prepared the TCRbeta library. TCRdb analysed the PCR reads with MiXCR anew, one entry per CDR3 protein. The sample lists about 190,000 distinct CDR3 sequences; 6% to 7% were seen once. Material: PBMCs from the stem cell graft donor, obtained from the stem cell graft. The receptors come from a human donor who donated a stem cell graft to a child with Wiskott-Aldrich syndrome.

This clonotype was seen ten or more times. The chain uses TRBV24-1 and TRBJ1-2; no clear D. This CDR3 is 14 amino acids long. V dropped 0 bases and J dropped 2 bases, with 6 bases sitting between them. Germline V lookup: CDR1 KGHDR, CDR2 SFDVKD. CDR3 sequence (DNA): TGTGCCACCAGTGATTTGGAGGGAAACTATGGCTACACCTTC. Translation: CATSDLEGNYGYTF.

This clonotype was picked up many times. The chain couples TRBV24-1 to TRBJ2-1; no reliable D call. The CDR3 sequence is 15 residues long. Germline V CDR1 and CDR2: KGHDR, SFDVKD. The V end was cut by 7 bases, the J end by 1 base, with 13 bases between. CDR3 in amino acids: CATSTSARSYNEQFF. The CDR3 DNA is TGTGCCACCAGCACGAGTGCTAGGTCCTACAATGAGCAGTTCTTC.

This clonotype was counted at least ten times. The genes are TRBV15 and TRBJ2-4, with 7 bases fitting TRBD2. Losses at the gene ends were 0 bases for V and 1 base for J; bases not matched to a gene: 3. The V gene's germline CDR1 is LNHNV and CDR2 YYDKDF (reference sequence). The CDR3 is 16 residues long. The CDR3 DNA sequence: TGTGCCACCAGCAGAGAGCGGGAGTTGGCCAAAAACATTCAGTACTTC. The encoded protein is CATSRERELAKNIQYF. The full variable domain, with the rest looked up from reference TRBV15 and TRBJ2-4, is DAMVIQNPRYQVTQFGKPVTLSCSQTLNHNVMYWYQQKSSQAPKLLFHYYDKDFNNEADTPDNFQSRRPNTSFCFLDIRSPGLGDTAMYLCATSRERELAKNIQYFGAGTRLSVL.

This clonotype was seen more than once but under ten times. This chain uses TRBV12-3 or TRBV12-4 with TRBJ2-1, with TRBD2 matching 9 bases. With V trimmed by 4 bases and J by 9 bases, 10 bases remained unmatched. CDR3 size: 15 residues. This CDR3 is CASSSSGGRAIEQFF. The CDR3, as DNA: TGTGCCAGCAGTTCCTCTGGCGGGAGGGCCATTGAGCAGTTCTTC.

This clonotype was counted ten times or more. This sequence joins TRBV6-2 or TRBV6-3 and TRBJ2-7, with D possibly TRBD2 on 6 matching bases. Trimming stripped 6 bases from V and 4 bases from J, with 10 bases between. Germline CDR1 MNHEY, CDR2 SVGEGT. The CDR3 runs to 12 residues. The CDR3 reads CASRRDLYEQYF. For the CDR3, the DNA is TGTGCCAGCAGGCGGGACCTATACGAGCAGTACTTC.

In its sample, this clonotype was seen a few times. The J gene is TRBJ2-6, the V gene TRBV20-1; D is ambiguous. Germline loops: CDR1 DFQATT, CDR2 SNEGSKA (reference sequence). The CDR3 is 12 residues long. Trimming took off 4 bases at V and 2 bases at J, with 3 bases between the two ends. CDR3 amino acids: CSATPGANVLTF. As DNA, the CDR3 is TGCAGTGCTACACCTGGGGCCAACGTCCTGACTTTC.

This clonotype was seen at least ten times. The chain carries TRBV25-1 and TRBJ2-3; D is unresolved. Trimming left V 3 bases short and J 2 bases short, with 12 bases between. The CDR3 is made up of 15 amino acids. CDR1 and CDR2 from the germline V gene are MGHDK and SYGVNS. CDR3 in DNA: TGTGCCAGCAGTGATGTGGTTGGGATCACAGATACGCAGTATTTT. Protein: CASSDVVGITDTQYF.

This clonotype was observed at least ten times. This chain uses TRBV5-1 with TRBJ1-1, with 7 bases fitting TRBD1. Looked up from germline, CDR1 is SGHRS and CDR2 is YFSETQ. The CDR3 runs 15 residues. The J segment lost 5 bases and the V segment lost 0 bases, leaving 7 bases of the junction unmatched. In nucleotides, the CDR3 is TGCGCCAGCAGCTTGGCCCCAGGGGGGCAGACTGAAGCTTTCTTT. It yields the protein CASSLAPGGQTEAFF.

The sample holds many counts of this clonotype. The genes are TRBV6-5 and TRBJ1-6; D not resolved. This CDR3 is 15 amino acids long. Germline V gene lookup returns CDR1 MNHEY and CDR2 SVGAGI. V shed 5 bases and J shed 2 bases, with 10 bases lying between them. The CDR3 protein is CASSISLAYNSPLHF. The CDR3 DNA is TGTGCCAGCAGTATCTCGTTAGCCTATAATTCACCCCTCCACTTT.

This clonotype was counted at least ten times. The chain combines TRBV5-5 with TRBJ2-3, with D unclear. From germline, CDR1 is SGHKS and CDR2 YYEKEE (reference sequence). This CDR3 is 16 amino acids long. V gave up 0 bases and J gave up 0 bases, with 11 bases separating them. CDR3 region: CASSLVAGTSTDTQYF. The CDR3 bases are TGTGCCAGCAGCTTGGTCGCAGGAACTAGCACAGATACGCAGTATTTT.

The V gene is TRBV5-6, the J gene TRBJ2-5, with a tentative D call TRBD1 (5 bases). The germline V gene encodes CDR1 SGHDT and CDR2 YYEEEE. V dropped 3 bases and J dropped 0 bases, with 15 bases sitting between them. The CDR3 contains 16 residues. This CDR3 reads CASSSGRVGYQETQYF. The CDR3 DNA is TGTGCCAGCAGCTCAGGCAGGGTGGGTTACCAAGAGACCCAGTACTTC.

This clonotype occurred many times. This rearrangement joins TRBV5-1 to TRBJ2-1, with 14 bases identical to TRBD2. Germline trimming cut 4 bases from V and 2 bases from J; bases unmatched to any gene: 5. This CDR3 has 17 amino acids. CDR1 is SGHRS, CDR2 YFSETQ, per germline. CDR3 sequence: CASSHRLAGGAYNEQFF. In DNA, the CDR3 is TGCGCCAGCAGCCACCGACTAGCGGGAGGGGCCTACAATGAGCAGTTCTTC.

In its sample, this clonotype was seen many times. This chain joins TRBV19 and TRBJ2-7, with 12 bases aligning to TRBD1. The CDR3 extends over 15 amino acids. Germline-derived CDR1 and CDR2 are LNHDA and SQIVND (reference sequence). V lost 4 bases and J lost 3; bases outside the gene matches: 4. CDR3 sequence reads: CASSTGTGGFYEQYF. The DNA of the CDR3 is TGTGCCAGTAGTACGGGGACAGGGGGCTTCTACGAGCAGTACTTC.